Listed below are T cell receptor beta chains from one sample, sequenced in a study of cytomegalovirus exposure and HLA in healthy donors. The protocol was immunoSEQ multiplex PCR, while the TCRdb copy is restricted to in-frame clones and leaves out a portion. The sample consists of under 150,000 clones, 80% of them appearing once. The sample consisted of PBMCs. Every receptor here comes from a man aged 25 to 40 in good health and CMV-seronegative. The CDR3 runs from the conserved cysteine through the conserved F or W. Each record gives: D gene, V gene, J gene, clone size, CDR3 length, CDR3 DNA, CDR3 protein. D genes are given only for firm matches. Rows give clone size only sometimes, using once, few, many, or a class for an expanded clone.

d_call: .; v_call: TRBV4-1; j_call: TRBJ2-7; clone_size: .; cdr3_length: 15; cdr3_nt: TGCGCCAGCAGCCCGGGGACCGGAGGGTGGGACGAGCAGTACTTC; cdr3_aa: CASSPGTGGWDEQYF
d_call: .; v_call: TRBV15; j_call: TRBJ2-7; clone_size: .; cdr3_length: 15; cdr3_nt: TGTGCCACCAGCAGAGGCCAGGGGCCGCGGGCCGAGCAGTACTTC; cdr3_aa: CATSRGQGPRAEQYF
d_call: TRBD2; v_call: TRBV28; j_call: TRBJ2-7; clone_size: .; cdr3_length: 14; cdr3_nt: TGTGCCAGCAGTTCGCCGGGACTAGCGGTCCCCGGGTACTTC; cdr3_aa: CASSSPGLAVPGYF
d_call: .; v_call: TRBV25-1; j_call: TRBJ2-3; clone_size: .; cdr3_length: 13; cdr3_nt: TGTGCCAGCAGCCAGGGTGCAGCAGATACGCAGTATTTT; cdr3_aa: CASSQGAADTQYF
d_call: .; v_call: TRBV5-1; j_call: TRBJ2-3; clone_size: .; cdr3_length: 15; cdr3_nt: TGCGCCAGCAGCCCCTATCGGGGTAGCACAGATACGCAGTATTTT; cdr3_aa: CASSPYRGSTDTQYF
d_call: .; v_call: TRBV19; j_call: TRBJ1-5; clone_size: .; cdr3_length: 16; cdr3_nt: TGTGCCAGTAGTCCTCCCGGCAGGGAGGGCAATCAGCCCCAGCATTTT; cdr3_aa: CASSPPGREGNQPQHF
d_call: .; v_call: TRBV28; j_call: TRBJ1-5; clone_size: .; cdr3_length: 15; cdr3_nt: TGTGCCAGCAGTTTAGATGAGACAGGCTATCAGCCCCAGCATTTT; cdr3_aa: CASSLDETGYQPQHF
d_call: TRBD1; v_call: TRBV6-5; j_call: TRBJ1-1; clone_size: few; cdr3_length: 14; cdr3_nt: TGTGCCAGCAGACGAGGGGGCCCGAACACTGAAGCTTTCTTT; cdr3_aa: CASRRGGPNTEAFF
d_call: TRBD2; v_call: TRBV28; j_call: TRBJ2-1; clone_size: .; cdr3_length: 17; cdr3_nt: TGTGCCAGCAGTACCCGTGCGGGACTAGGGTCAATAAATGAGCAGTTCTTC; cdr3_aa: CASSTRAGLGSINEQFF
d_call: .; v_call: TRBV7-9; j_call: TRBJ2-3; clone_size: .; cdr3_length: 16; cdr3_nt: TGTGCCAGCAGCTTAGGGTCGGGAACTAGCACAGATACGCAGTATTTT; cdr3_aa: CASSLGSGTSTDTQYF
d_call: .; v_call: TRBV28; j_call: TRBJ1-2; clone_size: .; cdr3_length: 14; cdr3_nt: TGTGCCAGCAGTCCCGCGGACAGAACTTATGGCTACACCTTC; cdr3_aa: CASSPADRTYGYTF
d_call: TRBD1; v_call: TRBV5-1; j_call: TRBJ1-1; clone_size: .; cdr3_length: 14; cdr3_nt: TGCGCCAGCAGCCTGGGGGACAGAAACACTGAAGCTTTCTTT; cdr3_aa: CASSLGDRNTEAFF
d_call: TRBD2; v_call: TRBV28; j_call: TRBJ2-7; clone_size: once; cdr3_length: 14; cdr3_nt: TGTGCCAGCAGTTTGAGACTAGCGGGCCACGAGCAGTACTTC; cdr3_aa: CASSLRLAGHEQYF